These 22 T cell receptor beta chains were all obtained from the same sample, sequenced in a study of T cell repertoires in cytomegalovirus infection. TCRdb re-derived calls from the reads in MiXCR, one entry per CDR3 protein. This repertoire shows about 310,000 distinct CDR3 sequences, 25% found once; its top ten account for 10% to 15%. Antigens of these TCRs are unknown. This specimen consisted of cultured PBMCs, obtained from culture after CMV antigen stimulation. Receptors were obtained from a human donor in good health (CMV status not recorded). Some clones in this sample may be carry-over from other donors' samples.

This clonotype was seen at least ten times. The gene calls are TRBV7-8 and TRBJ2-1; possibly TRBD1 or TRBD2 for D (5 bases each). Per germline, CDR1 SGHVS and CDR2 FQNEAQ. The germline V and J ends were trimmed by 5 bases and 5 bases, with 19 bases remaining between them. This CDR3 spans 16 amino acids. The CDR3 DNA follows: TGTGCCAGCAGCCCCAGGGTAGCGCGTGCCAACAATGAGCAGTTCTTC. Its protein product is CASSPRVARANNEQFF.

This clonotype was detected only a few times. For the CDR3, the DNA is TGCGCCAGCTATCCCCAGTGGGGTGAGACTGAAGCTTTCTTT. As protein: CASYPQWGETEAFF. The chain is built from TRBV5-1 and TRBJ1-1; unclear D gene. Between the trimmed V and J ends, which lost 7 bases and 5 bases, there was a span of 18 bases. The V gene's germline CDR1 is SGHRS and CDR2 YFSETQ. This CDR3 region has 14 residues.

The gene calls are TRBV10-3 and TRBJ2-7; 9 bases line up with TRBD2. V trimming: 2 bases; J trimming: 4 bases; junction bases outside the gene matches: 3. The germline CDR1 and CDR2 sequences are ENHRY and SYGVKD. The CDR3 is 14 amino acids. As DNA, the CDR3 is TGTGCCATCAGTGAGGGACTAGCGTTGTACGAGCAGTACTTC. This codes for CAISEGLALYEQYF.

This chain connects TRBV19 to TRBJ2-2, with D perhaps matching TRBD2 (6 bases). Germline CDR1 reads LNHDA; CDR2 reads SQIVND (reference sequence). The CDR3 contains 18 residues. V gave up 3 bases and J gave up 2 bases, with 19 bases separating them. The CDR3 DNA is TGTGCCAGTAGTATTCTCTTCCCCCCCGCGGGAAACACCGGGGAGCTGTTTTTT. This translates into CASSILFPPAGNTGELFF. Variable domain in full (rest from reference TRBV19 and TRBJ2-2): DGGITQSPKYLFRKEGQNVTLSCEQNLNHDAMYWYRQDPGQGLRLIYYSQIVNDFQKGDIAEGYSVSREKKESFPLTVTSAQKNPTAFYLCASSILFPPAGNTGELFFGEGSRLTVL.

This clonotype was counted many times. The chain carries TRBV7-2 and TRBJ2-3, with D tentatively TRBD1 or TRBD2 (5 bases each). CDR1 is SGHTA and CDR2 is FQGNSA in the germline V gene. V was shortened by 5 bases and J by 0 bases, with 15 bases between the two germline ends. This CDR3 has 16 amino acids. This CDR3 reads CASSRPTGPSTDTQYF. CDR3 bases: TGTGCCAGCAGCCGACCCACGGGACCTAGCACAGATACGCAGTATTTT.

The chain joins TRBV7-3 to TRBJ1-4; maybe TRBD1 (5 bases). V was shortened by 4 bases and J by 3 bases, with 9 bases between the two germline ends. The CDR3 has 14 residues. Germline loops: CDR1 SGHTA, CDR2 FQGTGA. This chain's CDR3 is CASSSGDANEKLFF. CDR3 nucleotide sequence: TGTGCCAGCAGCTCTGGGGACGCTAATGAAAAACTGTTTTTT.

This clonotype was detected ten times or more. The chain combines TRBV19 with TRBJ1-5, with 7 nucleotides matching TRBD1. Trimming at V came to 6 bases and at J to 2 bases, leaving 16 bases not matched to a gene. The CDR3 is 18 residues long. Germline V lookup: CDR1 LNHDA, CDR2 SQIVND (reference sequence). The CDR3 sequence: CASRRDRDPTRGNQPQHF. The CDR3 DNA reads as TGTGCCAGTAGACGTGACAGGGATCCAACGAGGGGCAATCAGCCCCAGCATTTT.

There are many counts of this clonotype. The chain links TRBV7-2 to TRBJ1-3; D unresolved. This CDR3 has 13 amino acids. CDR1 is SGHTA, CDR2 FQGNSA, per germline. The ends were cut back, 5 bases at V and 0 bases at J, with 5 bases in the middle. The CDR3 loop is CASSPSSGNTIYF. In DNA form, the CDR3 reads TGTGCCAGCAGCCCCTCCTCTGGAAACACCATATATTTT. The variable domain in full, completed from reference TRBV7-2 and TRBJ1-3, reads GAGVSQSPSNKVTEKGKDVELRCDPISGHTALYWYRQSLGQGLEFLIYFQGNSAPDKSGLPSDRFSAERTGGSVSTLTIQRTQQEDSAVYLCASSPSSGNTIYFGEGSWLTVV.

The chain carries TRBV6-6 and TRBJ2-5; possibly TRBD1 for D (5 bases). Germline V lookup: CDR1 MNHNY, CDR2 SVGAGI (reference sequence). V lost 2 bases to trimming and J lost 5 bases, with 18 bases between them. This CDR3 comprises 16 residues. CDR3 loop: CASSYRDSYYFETQYF. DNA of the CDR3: TGTGCCAGCAGTTACCGAGACAGCTACTATTTCGAGACCCAGTACTTC.

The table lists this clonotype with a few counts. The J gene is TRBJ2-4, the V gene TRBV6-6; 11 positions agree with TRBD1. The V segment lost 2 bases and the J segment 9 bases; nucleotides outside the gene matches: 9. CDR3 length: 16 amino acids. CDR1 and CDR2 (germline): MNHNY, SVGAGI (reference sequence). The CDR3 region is CASSYGTGGHVSIQYF. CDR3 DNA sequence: TGTGCCAGCAGTTACGGGACAGGGGGTCACGTAAGCATTCAGTACTTC.

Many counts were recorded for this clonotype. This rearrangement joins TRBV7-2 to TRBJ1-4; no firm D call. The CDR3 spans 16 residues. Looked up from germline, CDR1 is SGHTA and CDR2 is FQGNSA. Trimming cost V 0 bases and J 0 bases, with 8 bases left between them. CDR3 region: CASSLASHSTNEKLFF. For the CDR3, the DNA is TGTGCCAGCAGCTTAGCCTCGCACTCAACTAATGAAAAACTGTTTTTT.

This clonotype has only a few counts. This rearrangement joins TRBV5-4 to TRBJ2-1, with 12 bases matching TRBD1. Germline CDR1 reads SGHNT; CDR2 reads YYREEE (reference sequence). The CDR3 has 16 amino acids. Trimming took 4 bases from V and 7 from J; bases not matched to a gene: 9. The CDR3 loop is CASSGRDRGLGNEQFF. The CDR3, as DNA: TGTGCCAGCAGCGGAAGGGACAGGGGGCTCGGGAATGAGCAGTTCTTC.

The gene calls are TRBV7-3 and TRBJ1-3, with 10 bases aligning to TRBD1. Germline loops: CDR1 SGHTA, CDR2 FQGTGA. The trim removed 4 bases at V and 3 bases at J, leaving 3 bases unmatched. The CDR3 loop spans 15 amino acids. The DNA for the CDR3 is TGTGCCAGCAGCTATGGGACAGGGGATGGAAACACCATATATTTT. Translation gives CASSYGTGDGNTIYF.

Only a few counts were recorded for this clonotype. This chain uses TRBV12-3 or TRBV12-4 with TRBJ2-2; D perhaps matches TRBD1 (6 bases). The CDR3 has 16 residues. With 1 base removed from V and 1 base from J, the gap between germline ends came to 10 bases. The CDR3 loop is CASSLGDRRNTGELFF. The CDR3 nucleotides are TGTGCCAGCAGTTTAGGCGACAGGAGGAACACCGGGGAGCTGTTTTTT.

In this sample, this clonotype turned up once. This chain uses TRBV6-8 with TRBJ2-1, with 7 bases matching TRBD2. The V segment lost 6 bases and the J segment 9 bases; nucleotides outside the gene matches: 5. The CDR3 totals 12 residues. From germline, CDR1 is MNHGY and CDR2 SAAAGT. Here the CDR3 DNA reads TGTGCCAGCAGGGGAAGCGGGATTGAGCAGTTCTTC. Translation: CASRGSGIEQFF.

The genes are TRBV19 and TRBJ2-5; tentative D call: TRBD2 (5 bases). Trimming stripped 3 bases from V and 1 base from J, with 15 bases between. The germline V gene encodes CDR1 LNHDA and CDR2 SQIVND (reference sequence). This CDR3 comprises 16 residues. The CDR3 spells CASSMSVVAGQETQYF. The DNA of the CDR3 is TGTGCCAGTAGTATGTCGGTTGTGGCGGGCCAAGAGACCCAGTACTTC.

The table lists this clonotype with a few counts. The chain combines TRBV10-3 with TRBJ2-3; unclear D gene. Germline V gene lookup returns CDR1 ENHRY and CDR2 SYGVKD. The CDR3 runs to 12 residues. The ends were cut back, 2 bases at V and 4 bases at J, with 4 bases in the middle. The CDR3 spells CAISEGADTQYF. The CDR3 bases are TGTGCCATCAGTGAGGGGGCAGATACGCAGTATTTT.

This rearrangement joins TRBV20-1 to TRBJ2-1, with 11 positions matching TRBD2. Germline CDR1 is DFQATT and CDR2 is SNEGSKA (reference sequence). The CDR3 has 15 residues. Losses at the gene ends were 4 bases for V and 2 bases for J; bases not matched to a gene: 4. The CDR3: CSAIGTSGTYNEQFF. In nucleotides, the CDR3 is TGCAGTGCTATAGGGACTAGCGGAACCTACAATGAGCAGTTCTTC.

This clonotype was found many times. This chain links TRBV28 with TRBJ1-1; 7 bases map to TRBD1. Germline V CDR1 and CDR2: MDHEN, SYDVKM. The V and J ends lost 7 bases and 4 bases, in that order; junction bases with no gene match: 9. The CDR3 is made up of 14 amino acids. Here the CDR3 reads CASTSRAGGTEAFF. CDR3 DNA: TGTGCCAGCACCTCTCGAGCAGGGGGCACTGAAGCTTTCTTT.

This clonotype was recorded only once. CDR3: CASSSLAAQETQYF. DNA for the CDR3: TGTGCCAGCAGCTCCCTAGCGGCCCAAGAGACCCAGTACTTC. V usage is TRBV11-3 and J usage is TRBJ2-5, with TRBD2 matching 7 bases. V trimming: 4 bases; J trimming: 1 base; junction bases outside the gene matches: 3. Germline loops: CDR1 SGHNT, CDR2 YENEEA. The CDR3 runs to 14 residues.

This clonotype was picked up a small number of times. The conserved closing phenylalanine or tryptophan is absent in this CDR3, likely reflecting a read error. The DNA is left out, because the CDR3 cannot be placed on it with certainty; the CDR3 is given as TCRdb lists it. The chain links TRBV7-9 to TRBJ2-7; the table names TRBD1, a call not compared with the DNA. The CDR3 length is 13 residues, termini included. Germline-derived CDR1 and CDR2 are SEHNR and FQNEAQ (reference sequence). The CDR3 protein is CASSSPPGPLVGI.

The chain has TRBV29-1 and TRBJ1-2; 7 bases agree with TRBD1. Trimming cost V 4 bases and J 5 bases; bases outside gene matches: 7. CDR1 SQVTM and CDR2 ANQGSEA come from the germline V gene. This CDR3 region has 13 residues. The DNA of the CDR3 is TGCAGCGTTGTGGCAGGGGGTGGATATGGCTACACCTTC. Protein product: CSVVAGGGYGYTF.